These 10 T cell receptor beta chains originate from one sample sequenced in a study of cytomegalovirus exposure and HLA in healthy donors. PCR involved 60 Vbeta and 13 Jbeta primers. Sequencing used immunoSEQ multiplex PCR; TCRdb keeps in-frame clones, though not all of them. Of some 160,000 clones in the sample, around 81% were seen once. The specimen was PBMCs. The origin of the receptors is a man aged 40-49 years in good health and CMV-seronegative.

The chain joins TRBV6-5 to TRBJ1-6; D not certain. Between the trimmed V and J ends, which lost 11 bases and 9 bases, there was a span of 14 bases. CDR1 and CDR2 (germline): MNHEY, SVGAGI. This CDR3 comprises 12 residues. CDR3 nucleotide sequence: TGTGCCGGAGGGCGGCCTCCTTCACCCCTCCACTTT. Protein: CAGGRPPSPLHF.

The chain uses TRBV29-1 and TRBJ2-3; possible D gene TRBD1, 5 bases. Trimming took off 6 bases at V and 3 bases at J, with 7 bases between the two ends. The CDR3 has 11 residues. Germline V gene lookup returns CDR1 SQVTM and CDR2 ANQGSEA. The chain's CDR3 is CSVGQTDTQYF. The CDR3 nucleotides are TGCAGCGTAGGACAAACAGATACGCAGTATTTT.

V is TRBV2 and J is TRBJ1-2; 8 nucleotides agree with TRBD1. J lost 8 bases, V lost 6 bases, and 8 bases had no gene match. Germline assignment: CDR1 SNHLY and CDR2 FYNNEI. The CDR3 has 13 residues. DNA for the CDR3: TGTGCCAGCAGGACCGACAGGGGCAGGGGCTACACCTTC. Protein product: CASRTDRGRGYTF.

The chain couples TRBV13 to TRBJ2-3; perhaps TRBD2 as D (7 bases). The CDR3 sequence is 16 residues long. Trimming cost V 0 bases and J 6 bases, with 16 bases left between them. Looked up from germline, CDR1 is PRHDT and CDR2 is FYEKMQ (reference sequence). The CDR3 sequence: CASSLGSGGLDDTQYF. The DNA of the CDR3 is TGTGCCAGCAGCTTAGGATCGGGGGGCCTAGATGATACGCAGTATTTT.

The rearrangement joins TRBV5-1 to TRBJ2-6; TRBD2 aligns across 12 bases. There are 20 residues in the CDR3. V trimming: 4 bases; J trimming: 1 base; junction bases outside the gene matches: 12. The germline V gene has CDR1 SGHRS and CDR2 YFSETQ. The CDR3 DNA reads TGCGCCAGCAGCGTACCTAGCGGGAGGGCCGGGAGTTCTGGGGCCAACGTCCTGACTTTC. This codes for CASSVPSGRAGSSGANVLTF.

This clone was counted a few times. The rearrangement links TRBV19 to TRBJ2-7; 12 bases align to TRBD1. The CDR3 sequence is 14 residues long. The germline V gene has CDR1 LNHDA and CDR2 SQIVND (reference sequence). V was clipped by 6 bases and J by 6 bases; unmatched bases: 6. CDR3 amino acids: CASSRDRGRPEQYF. Written as DNA, the CDR3 is TGTGCCAGTAGCCGGGACAGGGGGCGCCCCGAGCAGTACTTC.

This clone was seen once. The rearrangement joins TRBV15 to TRBJ2-5; tentatively, D is TRBD1 (6 bases). Germline V gives CDR1 LNHNV, CDR2 YYDKDF (reference sequence). The CDR3 is made up of 14 amino acids. The V end lost 0 bases, the J end lost 2 bases, and 7 bases lay between the germline ends. This CDR3 reads CATSRDRGQETQYF. DNA of the CDR3: TGTGCCACCAGCAGAGACAGGGGTCAAGAGACCCAGTACTTC.

This clone was counted once. The chain employs TRBV30 and TRBJ1-1; tentative D call: TRBD1 (5 bases). The ends were cut back, 4 bases at V and 7 bases at J, with 13 bases in the middle. Per germline, CDR1 GTSNPN and CDR2 SVGIG (reference sequence). The CDR3 is made up of 12 amino acids. CDR3 in amino acids: CAWNGVGGEAFF. Here the CDR3 DNA reads TGTGCCTGGAATGGGGTGGGGGGTGAAGCTTTCTTT.

The chain recombines TRBV10-3 with TRBJ2-7, with D tentatively TRBD2 (6 bases). This CDR3 has 14 residues. V lost 0 bases and J 5 bases, leaving 11 bases between the germline ends. Germline CDR1 and CDR2: ENHRY and SYGVKD. CDR3 protein: CAISESTSRDEQYF. Here the CDR3 DNA reads TGTGCCATCAGTGAGTCGACTAGTAGGGACGAGCAGTACTTC.

This clone occurred a few times. This chain links TRBV30 with TRBJ2-1; D perhaps matches TRBD1 (6 bases). Germline CDR1 and CDR2: GTSNPN and SVGIG (reference sequence). With 4 bases removed from V and 8 bases from J, the gap between germline ends came to 12 bases. The CDR3 consists of 12 residues. The CDR3 sequence is CAWTNAGDEQFF. Written as DNA, the CDR3 is TGTGCCTGGACCAACGCAGGGGATGAGCAGTTCTTC. Combining the CDR3 with reference TRBV30 and TRBJ2-1 gives the whole variable domain SQTIHQWPATLVQPVGSPLSLECTVEGTSNPNLYWYRQAAGRGLQLLFYSVGIGQISSEVPQNLSASRPQDRQFILSSKKLLLSDSGFYLCAWTNAGDEQFFGPGTRLTVL.